A selection of T cell receptor beta chains follows, all from one sample in a study of cytomegalovirus exposure and HLA in healthy donors. TCRdb keeps only in-frame clones here, not all; method: immunoSEQ multiplex PCR. Of 160,000 or so clones listed, approximately 84% were seen once; the top ten hold approximately 2.5%. Sequenced material: PBMCs. These receptors originate from a woman aged 18-29 years in good health and CMV-seronegative. CDR3s include the opening cysteine and the closing phenylalanine or tryptophan. Each record gives: J gene, clone size, V gene, D gene, CDR3 DNA, CDR3 protein. D genes are given only for firm matches. The size entry is marked missing in some rows and otherwise reads once, few, many or a size class.

TRBJ1-1,.,TRBV12-5,.,TGTGCTAGTGGTTTAGGAGGGGCTGAAGCTTTCTTT,CASGLGGAEAFF
TRBJ2-7,once,TRBV10-1,TRBD1,TGCGCCAGCATTGATGCGGGACAGGACCACGAGCAGTACTTC,CASIDAGQDHEQYF
TRBJ2-5,once,TRBV11-2,.,TGTGCCAGCAGCATCTTAACAGGGTTCGGGGGGGAGACCCAGTACTTC,CASSILTGFGGETQYF
TRBJ2-7,.,TRBV28,.,TGTGCCAGCACCAACCTCGCGCGCCCTAATGGGCAGTACTTC,CASTNLARPNGQYF
TRBJ1-4,.,TRBV4-1,.,TGCGCCAGCAGCCAACAGGGCCCGCCTAATGAAAAACTGTTTTTT,CASSQQGPPNEKLFF
TRBJ1-2,.,TRBV7-3,.,TGTGCCAGCAGCTCCCCCGGGGAATGTGGCTACACCTTC,CASSSPGECGYTF
TRBJ2-5,.,TRBV5-4,.,TGTGCCAGCAGCCCAAAAGGGGCAGGCCTTGCGACCCAGTACTTC,CASSPKGAGLATQYF
TRBJ2-1,.,TRBV2,TRBD1,TGTGCCAGCCAAGTGGAGGCCACGGGACAGGGGGCCCCGGAGCAGTTCTTC,CASQVEATGQGAPEQFF
TRBJ2-7,.,TRBV28,TRBD2,TGTGCCAGCAGTTTCCCCCTAGCGGGAGTCAGGGAGGAGCAGTACTTC,CASSFPLAGVREEQYF
TRBJ2-1,.,TRBV5-1,TRBD2,TGCGCCAGCAGCTTCTCACTAGCGGGTTCCTACAATGAGCAGTTCTTC,CASSFSLAGSYNEQFF
TRBJ2-5,once,TRBV5-1,.,TGCGCCAGCAGCTTGGCCAAGGGGGTAGGGGAGACCCAGTACTTC,CASSLAKGVGETQYF
TRBJ1-1,.,TRBV9,.,TGTGCCAGCAGCGCTTCACGGCGGTCCGGGGGATCAGGCACTGAAGCTTTCTTT,CASSASRRSGGSGTEAFF
TRBJ2-1,.,TRBV5-8,.,TGTGCCAGCAGCCCGGGTGGGAGTCGGTTCTTC,CASSPGGSRFF
TRBJ2-7,once,TRBV7-9,TRBD1,TGTGCCAGCAGCTTAGGGGACAGGGACTACGAGCAGTACTTC,CASSLGDRDYEQYF
TRBJ2-1,.,TRBV4-1,TRBD2,TGCGCCAGCAGCCATTCCCGATGGCGGACTAGAGTCGGTGAGCAGTTCTTC,CASSHSRWRTRVGEQFF
TRBJ2-7,.,TRBV6-5,TRBD2,TGTGCCAGCAGCCCTGGGGGGGAATGGAACGAGCAGTACTTC,CASSPGGEWNEQYF
TRBJ2-2,.,TRBV15,.,TGTGCCACCAGCGCCACAGGGAATACCGGGGAGCTGTTTTTT,CATSATGNTGELFF
TRBJ1-2,.,TRBV4-2,.,TGTGCCAGCAGCCCCTCAGGGGAAGTATATGGCTACACCTTC,CASSPSGEVYGYTF